A single count supports the clone carrying this T cell receptor beta chain. Its matching antigen is unknown. This sample was included in a study of T cells in narcolepsy. Overall study: Patients with NT1 or NT2 and healthy control donors were enrolled. Overall study results and limits: Blood of same and different patients, but not healthy controls, reportedly held recurring autoreactive clonotypes.

V lost 2 bases, J lost 2 bases, and 13 bases lay in between. CDR3 length: 15 residues. Per the germline V gene, CDR1 is SGHRS and CDR2 is YFSETQ. Assay: immunoSEQ multiplex PCR; the TCRdb copy retains only in-frame clones and omits some. The sample lists 21,000 or so clones; 90% to 95% were seen once. This sequence originates from a human donor with narcolepsy. The sample consisted of CD45RA- memory CD4+ T cells from PBMCs. The chain links TRBV5-1 to TRBJ1-2; maybe TRBD1 (5 bases). DNA for the CDR3: TGCGCCAGCAGCTTAGGGGCAGGACCGAACTATGGCTACACCTTC. This sequence encodes CASSLGAGPNYGYTF.